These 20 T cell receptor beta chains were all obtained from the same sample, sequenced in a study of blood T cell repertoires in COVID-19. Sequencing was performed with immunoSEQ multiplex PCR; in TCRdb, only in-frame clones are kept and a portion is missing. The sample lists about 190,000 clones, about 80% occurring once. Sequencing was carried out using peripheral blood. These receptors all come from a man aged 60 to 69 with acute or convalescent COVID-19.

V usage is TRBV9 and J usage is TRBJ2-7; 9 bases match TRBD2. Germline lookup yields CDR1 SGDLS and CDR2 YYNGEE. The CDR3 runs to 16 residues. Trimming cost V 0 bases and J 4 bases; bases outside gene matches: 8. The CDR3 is CASSVAETSGLYEQYF. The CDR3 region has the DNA TGTGCCAGCAGCGTAGCCGAGACTAGCGGACTTTACGAGCAGTACTTC.

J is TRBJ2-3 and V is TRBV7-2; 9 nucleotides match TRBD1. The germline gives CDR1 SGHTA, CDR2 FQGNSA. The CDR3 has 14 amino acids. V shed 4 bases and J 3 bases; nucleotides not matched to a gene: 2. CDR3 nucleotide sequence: TGTGCCAGCAGCTGGGGACAGGGAACAGATACGCAGTATTTT. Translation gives CASSWGQGTDTQYF.

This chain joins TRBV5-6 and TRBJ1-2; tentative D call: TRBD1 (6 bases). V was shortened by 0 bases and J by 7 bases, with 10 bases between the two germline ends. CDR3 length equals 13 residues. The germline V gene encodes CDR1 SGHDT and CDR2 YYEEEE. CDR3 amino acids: CASSLEKQGGYTF. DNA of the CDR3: TGTGCCAGCAGCTTGGAGAAACAGGGTGGCTACACCTTC.

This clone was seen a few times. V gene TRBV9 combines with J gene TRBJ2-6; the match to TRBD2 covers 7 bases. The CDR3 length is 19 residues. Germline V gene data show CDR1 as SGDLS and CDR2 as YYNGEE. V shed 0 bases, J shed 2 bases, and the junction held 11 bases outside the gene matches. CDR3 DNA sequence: TGTGCCAGCAGCGTAGCTCGCGAGCGGGGTGTAGCTGGGGCCAACGTCCTGACTTTC. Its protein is CASSVARERGVAGANVLTF.

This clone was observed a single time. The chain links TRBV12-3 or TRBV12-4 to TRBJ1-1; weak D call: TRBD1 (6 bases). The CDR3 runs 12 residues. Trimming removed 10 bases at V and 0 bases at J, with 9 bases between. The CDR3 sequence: CATTGMNTEAFF. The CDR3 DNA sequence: TGTGCCACAACAGGGATGAACACTGAAGCTTTCTTT.

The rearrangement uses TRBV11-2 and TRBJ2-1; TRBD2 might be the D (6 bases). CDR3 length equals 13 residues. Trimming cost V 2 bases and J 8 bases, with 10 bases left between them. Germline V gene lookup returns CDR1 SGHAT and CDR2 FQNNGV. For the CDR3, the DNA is TGTGCCAGCAGCTTACCCGGGGGACATGAGCAGTTCTTC. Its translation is CASSLPGGHEQFF.

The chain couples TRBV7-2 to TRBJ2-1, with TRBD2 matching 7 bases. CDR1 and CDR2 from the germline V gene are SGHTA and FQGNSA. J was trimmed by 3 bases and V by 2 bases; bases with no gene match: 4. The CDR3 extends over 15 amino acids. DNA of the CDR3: TGTGCCAGCAGCTTATCTAGCGGAAACTACAATGAGCAGTTCTTC. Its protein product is CASSLSSGNYNEQFF.

CDR3 loop: CASSFTPGSNEKLFF. CDR3 coding DNA: TGCGCCAGCAGCTTCACACCAGGCTCAAATGAAAAACTGTTTTTT. This chain joins TRBV5-1 and TRBJ1-4; the D is unclear. Trimming shortened V by 2 bases and J by 5 bases, and 13 bases separated the two germline ends. This CDR3 comprises 15 residues. CDR1 and CDR2 (germline): SGHRS, YFSETQ. The variable domain in full, with the rest retrieved from reference TRBV5-1 and TRBJ1-4, is KAGVTQTPRYLIKTRGQQVTLSCSPISGHRSVSWYQQTPGQGLQFLFEYFSETQRNKGNFPGRFSGRQFSNSRSEMNVSTLELGDSALYLCASSFTPGSNEKLFFGSGTQLSVL.

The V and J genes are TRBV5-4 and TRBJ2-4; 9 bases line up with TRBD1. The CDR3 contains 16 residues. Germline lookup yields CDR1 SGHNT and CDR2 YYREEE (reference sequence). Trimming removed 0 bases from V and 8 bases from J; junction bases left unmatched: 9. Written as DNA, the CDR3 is TGTGCCAGCAGCTTGGGGACAGGGGACCTCCGGGACATTCAGTACTTC. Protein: CASSLGTGDLRDIQYF.

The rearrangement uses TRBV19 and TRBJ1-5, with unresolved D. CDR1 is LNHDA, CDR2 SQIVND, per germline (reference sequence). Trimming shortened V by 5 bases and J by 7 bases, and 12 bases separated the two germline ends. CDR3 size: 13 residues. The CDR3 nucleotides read TGTGCCAGTAGTCGCCTAGAAGGCCAGCCCCAGCATTTT. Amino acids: CASSRLEGQPQHF. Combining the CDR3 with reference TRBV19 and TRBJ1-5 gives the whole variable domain DGGITQSPKYLFRKEGQNVTLSCEQNLNHDAMYWYRQDPGQGLRLIYYSQIVNDFQKGDIAEGYSVSREKKESFPLTVTSAQKNPTAFYLCASSRLEGQPQHFGDGTRLSIL.

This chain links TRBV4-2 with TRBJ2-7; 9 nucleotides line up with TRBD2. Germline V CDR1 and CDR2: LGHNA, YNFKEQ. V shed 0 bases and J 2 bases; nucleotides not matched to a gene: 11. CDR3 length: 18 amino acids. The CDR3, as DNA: TGTGCCAGCAGCCAAGATTTAGCGGCTAGCGGGATGACCTACGAGCAGTACTTC. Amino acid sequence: CASSQDLAASGMTYEQYF.

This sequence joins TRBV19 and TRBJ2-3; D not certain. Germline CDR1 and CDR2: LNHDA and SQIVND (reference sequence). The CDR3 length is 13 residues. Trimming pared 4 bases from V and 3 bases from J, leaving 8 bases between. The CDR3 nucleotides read TGTGCCAGTAGTACGTACCGGACAGATACGCAGTATTTT. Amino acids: CASSTYRTDTQYF.

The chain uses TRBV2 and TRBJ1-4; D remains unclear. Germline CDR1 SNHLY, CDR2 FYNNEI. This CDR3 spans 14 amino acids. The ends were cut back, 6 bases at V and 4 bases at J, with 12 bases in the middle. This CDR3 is CASRGGLGNEKLFF. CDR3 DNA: TGTGCCAGCAGGGGAGGTTTGGGTAATGAAAAACTGTTTTTT.

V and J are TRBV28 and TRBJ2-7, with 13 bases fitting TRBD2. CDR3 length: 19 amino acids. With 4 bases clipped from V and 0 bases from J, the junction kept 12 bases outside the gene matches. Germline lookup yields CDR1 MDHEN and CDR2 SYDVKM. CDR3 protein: CASSSLRTSGGDSSYEQYF. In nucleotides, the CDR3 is TGTGCCAGCAGTTCCCTTCGGACTAGCGGGGGCGACAGCTCCTACGAGCAGTACTTC.

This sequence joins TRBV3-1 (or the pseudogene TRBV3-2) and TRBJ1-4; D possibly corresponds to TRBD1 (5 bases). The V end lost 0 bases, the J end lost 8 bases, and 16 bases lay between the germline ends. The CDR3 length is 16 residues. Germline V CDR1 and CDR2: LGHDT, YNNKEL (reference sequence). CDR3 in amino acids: CASSQDVGRVGEKLFF. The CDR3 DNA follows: TGTGCCAGCAGCCAAGATGTAGGCAGGGTAGGGGAAAAACTGTTTTTT.

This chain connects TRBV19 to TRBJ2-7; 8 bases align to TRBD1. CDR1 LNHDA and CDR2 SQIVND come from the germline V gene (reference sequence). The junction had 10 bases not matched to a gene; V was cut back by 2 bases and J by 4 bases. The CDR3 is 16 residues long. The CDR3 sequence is CASSISVGQGAYEQYF. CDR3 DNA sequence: TGTGCCAGTAGTATATCAGTCGGACAGGGAGCGTACGAGCAGTACTTC.

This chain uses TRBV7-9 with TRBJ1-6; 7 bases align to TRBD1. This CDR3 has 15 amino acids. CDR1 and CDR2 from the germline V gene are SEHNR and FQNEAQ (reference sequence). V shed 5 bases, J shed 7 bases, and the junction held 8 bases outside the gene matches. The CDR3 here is CASSRAGGANSPLHF. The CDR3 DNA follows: TGTGCCAGCAGCCGTGCAGGGGGTGCCAATTCACCCCTCCACTTT. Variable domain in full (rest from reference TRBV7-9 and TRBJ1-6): DTGVSQNPRHKITKRGQNVTFRCDPISEHNRLYWYRQTLGQGPEFLTYFQNEAQLEKSRLLSDRFSAERPKGSFSTLEIQRTEQGDSAMYLCASSRAGGANSPLHFGNGTRLTVT.

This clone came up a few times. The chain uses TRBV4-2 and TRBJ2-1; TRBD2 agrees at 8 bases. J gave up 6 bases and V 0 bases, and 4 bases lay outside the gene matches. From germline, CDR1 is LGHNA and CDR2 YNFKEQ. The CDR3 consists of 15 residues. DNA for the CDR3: TGTGCCAGCAGCCAAGAACGGGGGACTAGCAATGAGCAGTTCTTC. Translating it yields CASSQERGTSNEQFF.

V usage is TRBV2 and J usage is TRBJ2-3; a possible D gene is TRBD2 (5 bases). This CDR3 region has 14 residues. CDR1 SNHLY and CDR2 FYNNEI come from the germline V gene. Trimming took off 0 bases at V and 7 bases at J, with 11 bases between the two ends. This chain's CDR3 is CASSEALRGNTQYF. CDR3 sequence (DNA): TGTGCCAGCAGTGAAGCGCTTCGGGGTAATACGCAGTATTTT.

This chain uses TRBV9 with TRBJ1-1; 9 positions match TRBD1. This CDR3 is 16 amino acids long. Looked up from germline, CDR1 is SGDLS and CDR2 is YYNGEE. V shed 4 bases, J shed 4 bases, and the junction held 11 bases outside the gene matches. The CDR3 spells CASSSRDRVSVTEAFF. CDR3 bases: TGTGCCAGCAGCTCCCGGGACAGGGTTTCGGTCACTGAAGCTTTCTTT.